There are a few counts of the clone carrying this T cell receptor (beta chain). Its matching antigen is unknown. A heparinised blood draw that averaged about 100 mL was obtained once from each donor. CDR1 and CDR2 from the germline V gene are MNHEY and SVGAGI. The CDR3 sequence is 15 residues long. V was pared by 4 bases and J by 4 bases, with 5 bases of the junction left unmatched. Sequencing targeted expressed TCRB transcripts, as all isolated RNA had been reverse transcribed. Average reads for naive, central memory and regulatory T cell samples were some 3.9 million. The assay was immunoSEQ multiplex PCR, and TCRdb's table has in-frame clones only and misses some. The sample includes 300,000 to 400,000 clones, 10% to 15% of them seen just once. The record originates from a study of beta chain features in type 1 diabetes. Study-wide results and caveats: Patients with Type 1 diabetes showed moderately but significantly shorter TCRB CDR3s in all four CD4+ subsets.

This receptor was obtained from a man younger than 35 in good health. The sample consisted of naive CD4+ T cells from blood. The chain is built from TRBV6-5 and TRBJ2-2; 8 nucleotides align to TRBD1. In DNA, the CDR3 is TGTGCCAGCAGTTCGCCCGGACAGGGCACCGGGGAGCTGTTTTTT. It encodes CASSSPGQGTGELFF.